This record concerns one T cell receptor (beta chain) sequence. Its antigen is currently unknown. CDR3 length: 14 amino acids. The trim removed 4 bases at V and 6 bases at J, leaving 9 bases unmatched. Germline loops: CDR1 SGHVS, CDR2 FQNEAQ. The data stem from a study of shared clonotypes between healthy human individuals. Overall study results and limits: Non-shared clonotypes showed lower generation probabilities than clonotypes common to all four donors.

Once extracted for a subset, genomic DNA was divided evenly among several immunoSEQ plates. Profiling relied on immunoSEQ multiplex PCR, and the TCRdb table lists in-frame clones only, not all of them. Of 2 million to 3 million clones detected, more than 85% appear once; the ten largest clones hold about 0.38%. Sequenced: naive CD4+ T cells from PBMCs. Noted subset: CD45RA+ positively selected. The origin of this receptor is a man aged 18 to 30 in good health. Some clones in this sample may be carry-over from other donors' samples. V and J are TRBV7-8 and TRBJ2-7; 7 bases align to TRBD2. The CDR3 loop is CASSSRERDSEQYF. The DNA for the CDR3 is TGTGCCAGCAGCTCGAGGGAGCGGGACTCCGAGCAGTACTTC.